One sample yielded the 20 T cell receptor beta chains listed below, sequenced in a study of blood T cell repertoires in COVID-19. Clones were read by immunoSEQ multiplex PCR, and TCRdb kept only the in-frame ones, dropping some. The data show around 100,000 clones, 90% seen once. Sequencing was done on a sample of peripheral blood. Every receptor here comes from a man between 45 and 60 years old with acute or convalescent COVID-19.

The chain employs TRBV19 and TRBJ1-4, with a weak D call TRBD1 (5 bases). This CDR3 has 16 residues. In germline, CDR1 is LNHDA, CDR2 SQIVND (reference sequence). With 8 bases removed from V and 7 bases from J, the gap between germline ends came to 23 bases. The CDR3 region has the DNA TGTGCCAGTCACAGGTCTGTACACGATAAGGGTGAAAAACTGTTTTTT. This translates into CASHRSVHDKGEKLFF.

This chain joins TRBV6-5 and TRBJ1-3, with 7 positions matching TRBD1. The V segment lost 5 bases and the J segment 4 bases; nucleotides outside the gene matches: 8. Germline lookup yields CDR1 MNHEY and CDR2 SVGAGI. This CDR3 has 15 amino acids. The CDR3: CASSQQTGYGNTIYF. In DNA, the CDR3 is TGTGCCAGCAGTCAGCAGACAGGGTACGGAAACACCATATATTTT.

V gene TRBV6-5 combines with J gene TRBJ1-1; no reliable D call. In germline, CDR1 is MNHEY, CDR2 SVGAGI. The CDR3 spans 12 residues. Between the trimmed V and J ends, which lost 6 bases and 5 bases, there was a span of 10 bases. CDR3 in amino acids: CASRSTGTEAFF. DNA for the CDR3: TGTGCCAGCAGGTCTACGGGGACTGAAGCTTTCTTT.

The CDR3 loop is CASSYLAPKTQYF. The CDR3 DNA sequence: TGTGCCAGCAGTTATCTAGCGCCTAAGACGCAGTATTTT. V gene TRBV6-2 or TRBV6-3 combines with J gene TRBJ2-3; D is perhaps TRBD2 (6 bases). The CDR3 runs 13 residues. CDR1 is MNHEY, CDR2 SVGEGT, per germline. V lost 3 bases and J lost 9, with 13 bases in between.

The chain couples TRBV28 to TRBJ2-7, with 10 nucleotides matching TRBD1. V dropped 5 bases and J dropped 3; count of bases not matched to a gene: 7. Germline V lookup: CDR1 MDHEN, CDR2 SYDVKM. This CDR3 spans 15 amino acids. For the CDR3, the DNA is TGTGCCAGCAGTAGGGACAGGGGTGGGGGCTACGAGCAGTACTTC. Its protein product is CASSRDRGGGYEQYF.

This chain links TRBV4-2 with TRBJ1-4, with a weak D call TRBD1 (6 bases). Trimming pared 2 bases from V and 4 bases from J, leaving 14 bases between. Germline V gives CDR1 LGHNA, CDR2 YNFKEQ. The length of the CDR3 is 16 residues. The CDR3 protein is CASSQSTGQINEKLFF. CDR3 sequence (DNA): TGTGCCAGCAGCCAATCCACCGGACAGATTAATGAAAAACTGTTTTTT.

CDR3 in amino acids: CASSQGTRTNEKLFF. CDR3 sequence (DNA): TGCGCCAGCAGCCAAGGGACAAGAACTAATGAAAAACTGTTTTTT. The rearrangement links TRBV4-1 to TRBJ1-4; D perhaps matches TRBD1 (5 bases). The CDR3 covers 15 residues. V lost 1 base, J lost 1 base, and 7 bases lay in between. CDR1 is MGHRA and CDR2 is YSYEKL in the germline V gene.

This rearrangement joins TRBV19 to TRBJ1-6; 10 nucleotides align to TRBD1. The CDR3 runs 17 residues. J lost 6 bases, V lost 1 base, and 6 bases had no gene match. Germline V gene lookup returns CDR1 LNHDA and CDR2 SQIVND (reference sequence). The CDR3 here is CASSIAVGTGANSPLHF. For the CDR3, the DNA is TGTGCCAGTAGTATAGCCGTCGGGACAGGGGCTAATTCACCCCTCCACTTT.

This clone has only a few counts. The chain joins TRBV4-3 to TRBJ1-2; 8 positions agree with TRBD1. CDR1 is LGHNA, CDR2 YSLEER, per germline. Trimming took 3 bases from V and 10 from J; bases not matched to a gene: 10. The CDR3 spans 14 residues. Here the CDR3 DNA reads TGCGCCAGCAGCCAGGACAGGGCCTTTGTTCTCTACACCTTC. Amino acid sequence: CASSQDRAFVLYTF.

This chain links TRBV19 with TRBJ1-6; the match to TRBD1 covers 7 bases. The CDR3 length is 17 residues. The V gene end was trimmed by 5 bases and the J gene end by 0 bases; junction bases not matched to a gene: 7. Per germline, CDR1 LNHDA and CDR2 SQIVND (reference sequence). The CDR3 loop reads CASSPSTGSSYNSPLHF. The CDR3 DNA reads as TGTGCCAGTAGTCCATCGACAGGGAGCTCCTATAATTCACCCCTCCACTTT.

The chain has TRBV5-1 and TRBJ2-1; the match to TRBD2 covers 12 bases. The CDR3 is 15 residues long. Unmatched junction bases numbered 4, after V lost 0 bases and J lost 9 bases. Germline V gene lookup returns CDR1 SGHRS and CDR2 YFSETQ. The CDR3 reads CASSLGLAGVGEQFF. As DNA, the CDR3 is TGCGCCAGCAGCTTGGGACTAGCGGGAGTCGGTGAGCAGTTCTTC.

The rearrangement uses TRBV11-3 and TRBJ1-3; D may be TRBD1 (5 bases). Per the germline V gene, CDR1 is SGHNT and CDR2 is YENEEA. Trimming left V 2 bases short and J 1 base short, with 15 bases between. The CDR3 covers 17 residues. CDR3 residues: CASSLYWGSFSGNTIYF. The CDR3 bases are TGTGCCAGCAGCTTATACTGGGGCTCCTTTTCTGGAAACACCATATATTTT.

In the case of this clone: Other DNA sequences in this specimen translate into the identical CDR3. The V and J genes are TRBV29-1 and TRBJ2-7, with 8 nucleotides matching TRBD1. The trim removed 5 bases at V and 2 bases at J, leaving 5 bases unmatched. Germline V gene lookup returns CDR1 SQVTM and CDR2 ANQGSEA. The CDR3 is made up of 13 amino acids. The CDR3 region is CSVSQGGAYEQYF. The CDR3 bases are TGCAGCGTTTCACAGGGGGGAGCCTACGAGCAGTACTTC.

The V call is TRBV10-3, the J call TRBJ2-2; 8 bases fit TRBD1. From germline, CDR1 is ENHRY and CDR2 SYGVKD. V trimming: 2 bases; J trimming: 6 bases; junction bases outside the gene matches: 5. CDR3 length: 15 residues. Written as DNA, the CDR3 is TGTGCCATCAGTGAGGCCAGGGGGCTCCCCGGGGAGCTGTTTTTT. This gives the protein CAISEARGLPGELFF.

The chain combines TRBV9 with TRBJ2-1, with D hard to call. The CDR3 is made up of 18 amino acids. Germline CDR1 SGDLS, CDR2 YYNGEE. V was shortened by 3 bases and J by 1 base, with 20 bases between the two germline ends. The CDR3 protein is CASSGSLGGKTSYNEQFF. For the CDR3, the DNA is TGTGCCAGCAGCGGGAGTCTAGGCGGTAAGACTTCCTACAATGAGCAGTTCTTC.

The CDR3 DNA reads TGTGCCAGCAGTGCGGTAGCGGGAGCTAATGAGCAGTTCTTC. It specifies CASSAVAGANEQFF. V and J are TRBV6-2 or TRBV6-3 and TRBJ2-1, with 9 bases fitting TRBD2. Trimming removed 5 bases from V and 7 bases from J; junction bases left unmatched: 6. The CDR3 is made up of 14 amino acids. Germline loops: CDR1 MNHEY, CDR2 SVGEGT.

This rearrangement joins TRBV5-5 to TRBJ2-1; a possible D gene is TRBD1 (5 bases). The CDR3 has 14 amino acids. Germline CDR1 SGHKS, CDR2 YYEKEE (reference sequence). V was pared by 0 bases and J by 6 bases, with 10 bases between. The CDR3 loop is CASSLVRDSNEQFF. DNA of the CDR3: TGTGCCAGCAGCTTGGTTCGCGACAGCAATGAGCAGTTCTTC.

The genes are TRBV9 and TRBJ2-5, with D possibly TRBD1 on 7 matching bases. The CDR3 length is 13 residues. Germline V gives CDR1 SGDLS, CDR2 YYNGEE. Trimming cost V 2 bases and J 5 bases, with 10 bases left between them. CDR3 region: CASSVRGEETQYF. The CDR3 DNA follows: TGTGCCAGCAGCGTCAGGGGGGAGGAGACCCAGTACTTC.

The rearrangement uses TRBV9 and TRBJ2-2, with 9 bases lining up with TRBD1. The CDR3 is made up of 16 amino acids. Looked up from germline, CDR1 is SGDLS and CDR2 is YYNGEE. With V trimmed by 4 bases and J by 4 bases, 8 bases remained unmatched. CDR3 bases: TGTGCCAGCAGCCCCCGGACAGGGGATGCCACCGGGGAGCTGTTTTTT. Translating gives CASSPRTGDATGELFF.

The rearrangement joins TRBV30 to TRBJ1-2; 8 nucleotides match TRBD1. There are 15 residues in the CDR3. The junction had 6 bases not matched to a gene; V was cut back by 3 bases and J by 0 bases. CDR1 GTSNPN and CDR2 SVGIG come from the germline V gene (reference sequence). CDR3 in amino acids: CAWRLGQDANYGYTF. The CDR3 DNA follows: TGTGCCTGGAGGCTGGGACAGGACGCTAACTATGGCTACACCTTC.